The clone carrying this TCR beta chain was recorded many times. The record originates from a study of metastatic and nonmetastatic thyroid tumors. Among the patients, none had received any treatment before thyroid surgery. TCRdb re-called the PCR reads through MiXCR. The top ten hold around 10% of the sample, which has about 89,000 clones, about an eighth seen once. The CDR3 consists of 15 residues. CDR1 MNHEY and CDR2 SMNVEV come from the germline V gene (reference sequence). With 7 bases clipped from V and 7 bases from J, the junction kept 12 bases outside the gene matches. Material: tumor tissue. V and J are TRBV27 and TRBJ2-7, with 11 bases matching TRBD2. This clonotype was obtained from a female donor with papillary thyroid cancer or a benign thyroid nodule (not recorded which). Some clones in this sample may be carry-over from other donors' samples. CDR3 residues: CASNVAGGLPGEQYF. Here the CDR3 DNA reads TGTGCCAGCAACGTAGCGGGAGGGCTGCCCGGGGAGCAGTACTTC.